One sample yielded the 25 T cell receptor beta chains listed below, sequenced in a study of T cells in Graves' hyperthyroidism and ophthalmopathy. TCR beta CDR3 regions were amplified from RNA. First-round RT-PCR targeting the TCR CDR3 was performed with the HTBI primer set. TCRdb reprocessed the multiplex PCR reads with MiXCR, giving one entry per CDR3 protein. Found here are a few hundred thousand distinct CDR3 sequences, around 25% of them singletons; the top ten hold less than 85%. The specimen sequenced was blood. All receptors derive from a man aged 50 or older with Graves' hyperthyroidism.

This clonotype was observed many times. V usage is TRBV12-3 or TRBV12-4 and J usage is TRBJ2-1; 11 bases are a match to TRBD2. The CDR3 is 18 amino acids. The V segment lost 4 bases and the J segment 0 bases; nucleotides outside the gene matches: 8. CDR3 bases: TGTGCCAGCAGTTCCAATCGACTAGCGGGAAGCTCCTACAATGAGCAGTTCTTC. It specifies CASSSNRLAGSSYNEQFF.

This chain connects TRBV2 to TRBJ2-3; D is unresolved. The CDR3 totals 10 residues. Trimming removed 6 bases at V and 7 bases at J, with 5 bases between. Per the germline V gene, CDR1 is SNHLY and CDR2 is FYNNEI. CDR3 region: CASRINTQYF. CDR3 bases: TGTGCCAGCAGGATAAATACGCAGTATTTT.

The CDR3 DNA reads as TGCGCCAGCAGCCCTAGGGGGACCGATGGCTACACCTTC. It is translated as CASSPRGTDGYTF. The V gene is TRBV10-2, the J gene TRBJ1-2; tentative D call: TRBD1 (6 bases). The CDR3 has 13 residues. In germline, CDR1 is WSHSY, CDR2 SAAADI. The V gene lost 6 bases and the J gene lost 6 bases, with 14 bases spanning the gap.

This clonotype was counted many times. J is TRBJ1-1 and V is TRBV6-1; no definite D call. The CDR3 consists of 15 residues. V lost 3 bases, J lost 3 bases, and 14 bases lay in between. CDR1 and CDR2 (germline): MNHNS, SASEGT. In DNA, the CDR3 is TGTGCCAGCAGTGATGGGTGGCGACGGGACACTGAAGCTTTCTTT. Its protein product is CASSDGWRRDTEAFF.

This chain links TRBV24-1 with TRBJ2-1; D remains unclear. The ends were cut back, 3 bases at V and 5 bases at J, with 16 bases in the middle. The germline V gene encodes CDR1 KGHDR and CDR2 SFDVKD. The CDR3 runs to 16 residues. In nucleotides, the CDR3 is TGTGCCACCAGTGATGGAACCCTCGGACGGAACAATGAGCAGTTCTTC. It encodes CATSDGTLGRNNEQFF.

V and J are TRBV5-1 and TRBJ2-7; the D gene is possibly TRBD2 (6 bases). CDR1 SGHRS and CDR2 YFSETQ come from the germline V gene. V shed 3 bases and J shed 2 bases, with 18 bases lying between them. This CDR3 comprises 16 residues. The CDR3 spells CASSWGGPPSPYEQYF. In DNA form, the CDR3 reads TGCGCCAGCAGCTGGGGAGGTCCCCCGTCGCCCTACGAGCAGTACTTC.

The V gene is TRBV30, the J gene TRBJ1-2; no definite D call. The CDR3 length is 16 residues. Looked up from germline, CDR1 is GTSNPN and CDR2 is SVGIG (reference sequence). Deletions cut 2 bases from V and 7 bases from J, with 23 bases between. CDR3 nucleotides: TGTGCCTGGAGTCCTACAACTATCAGCGTCTACGGTGGCTACACCTTC. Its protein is CAWSPTTISVYGGYTF.

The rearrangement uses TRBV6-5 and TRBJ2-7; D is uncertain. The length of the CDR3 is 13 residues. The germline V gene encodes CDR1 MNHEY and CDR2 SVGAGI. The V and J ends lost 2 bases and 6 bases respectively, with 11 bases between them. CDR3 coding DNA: TGTGCCAGCAGTTACGATGGGGTACTCGAGCAGTACTTC. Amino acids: CASSYDGVLEQYF.

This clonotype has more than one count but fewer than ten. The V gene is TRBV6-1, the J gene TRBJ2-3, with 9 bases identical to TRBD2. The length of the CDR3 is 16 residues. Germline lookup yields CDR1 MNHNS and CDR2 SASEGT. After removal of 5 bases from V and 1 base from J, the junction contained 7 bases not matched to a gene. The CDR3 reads CASSRLADTRTDTQYF. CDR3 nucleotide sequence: TGTGCCAGCAGTCGACTAGCGGACACGCGCACAGATACGCAGTATTTT.

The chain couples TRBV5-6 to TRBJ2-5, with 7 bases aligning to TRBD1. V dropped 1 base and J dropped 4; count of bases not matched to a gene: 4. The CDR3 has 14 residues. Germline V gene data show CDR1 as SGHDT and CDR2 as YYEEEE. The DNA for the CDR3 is TGTGCCAGCAGCTTGCTGGGACAGAGAGAGACCCAGTACTTC. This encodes CASSLLGQRETQYF. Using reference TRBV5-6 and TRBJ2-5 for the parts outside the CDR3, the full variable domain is DAGVTQSPTHLIKTRGQQVTLRCSPKSGHDTVSWYQQALGQGPQFIFQYYEEEERQRGNFPDRFSGHQFPNYSSELNVNALLLGDSALYLCASSLLGQRETQYFGPGTRLLVL.

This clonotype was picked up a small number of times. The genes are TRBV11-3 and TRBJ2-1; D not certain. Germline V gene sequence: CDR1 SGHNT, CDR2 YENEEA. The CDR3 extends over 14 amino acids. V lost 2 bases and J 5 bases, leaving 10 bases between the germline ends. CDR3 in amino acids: CASSLFGPNNEQFF. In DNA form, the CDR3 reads TGTGCCAGCAGCTTATTCGGGCCGAACAATGAGCAGTTCTTC.

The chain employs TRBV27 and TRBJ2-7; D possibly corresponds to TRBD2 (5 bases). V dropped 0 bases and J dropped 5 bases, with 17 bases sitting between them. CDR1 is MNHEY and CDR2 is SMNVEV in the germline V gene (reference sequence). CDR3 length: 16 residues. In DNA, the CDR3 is TGTGCCAGCAGTTTATCTCTGAGGGCACCGGGCGACGAGCAGTACTTC. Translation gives CASSLSLRAPGDEQYF.

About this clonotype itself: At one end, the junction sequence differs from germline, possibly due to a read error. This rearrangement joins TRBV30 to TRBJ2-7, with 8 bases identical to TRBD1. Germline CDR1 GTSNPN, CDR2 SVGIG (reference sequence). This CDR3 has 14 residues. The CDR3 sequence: CAWSVPTGAYEQYF. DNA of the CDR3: TGTGCCTGGAGTGTTCCGACAGGGGCGTACGAGCAATACTTC.

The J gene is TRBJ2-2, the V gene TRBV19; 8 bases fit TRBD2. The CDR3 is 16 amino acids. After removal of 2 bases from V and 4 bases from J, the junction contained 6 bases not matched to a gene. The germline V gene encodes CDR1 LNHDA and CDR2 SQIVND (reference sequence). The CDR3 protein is CASSISAGVGTGELFF. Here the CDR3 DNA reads TGTGCCAGTAGTATATCAGCGGGAGTGGGCACCGGGGAGCTGTTTTTT.

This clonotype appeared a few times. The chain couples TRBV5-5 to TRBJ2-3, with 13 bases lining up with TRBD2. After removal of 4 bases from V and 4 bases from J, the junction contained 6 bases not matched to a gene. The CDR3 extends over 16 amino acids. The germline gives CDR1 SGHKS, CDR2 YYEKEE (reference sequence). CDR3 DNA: TGTGCCAGCAGCCGCGGACTAGCGGGAGTCGCAGATACGCAGTATTTT. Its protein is CASSRGLAGVADTQYF. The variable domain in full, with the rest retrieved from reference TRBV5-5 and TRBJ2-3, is DAGVTQSPTHLIKTRGQQVTLRCSPISGHKSVSWYQQVLGQGPQFIFQYYEKEERGRGNFPDRFSARQFPNYSSELNVNALLLGDSALYLCASSRGLAGVADTQYFGPGTRLTVL.

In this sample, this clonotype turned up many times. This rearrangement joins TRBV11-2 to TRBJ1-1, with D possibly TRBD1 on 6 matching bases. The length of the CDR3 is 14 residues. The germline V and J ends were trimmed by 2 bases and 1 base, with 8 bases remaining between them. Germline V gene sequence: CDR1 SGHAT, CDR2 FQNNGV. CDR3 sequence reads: CASSLLDRNTEAFF. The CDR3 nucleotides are TGTGCCAGCAGCTTACTGGACAGGAACACTGAAGCTTTCTTT.

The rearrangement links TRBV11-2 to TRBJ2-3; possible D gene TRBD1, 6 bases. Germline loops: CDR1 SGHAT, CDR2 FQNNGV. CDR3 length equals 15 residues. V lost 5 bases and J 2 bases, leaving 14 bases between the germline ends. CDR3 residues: CASSALQGPTDTQYF. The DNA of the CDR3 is TGTGCCAGCAGCGCGCTCCAGGGGCCCACAGATACGCAGTATTTT.

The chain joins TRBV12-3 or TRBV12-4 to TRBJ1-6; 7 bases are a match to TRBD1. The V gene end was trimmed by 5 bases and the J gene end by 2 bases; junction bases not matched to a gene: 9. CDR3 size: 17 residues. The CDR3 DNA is TGTGCCAGCAGTCGCCAAGGGGGCGCCGCCTATAATTCACCCCTCCACTTT. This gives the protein CASSRQGGAAYNSPLHF.

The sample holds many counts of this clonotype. The CDR3 DNA reads as TGTGCCAGCAGCTTCCGCAGCGAACTGCCCCACGAGCAGTACTTC. Its translation is CASSFRSELPHEQYF. The chain combines TRBV11-2 with TRBJ2-7; D is ambiguous. The germline V gene has CDR1 SGHAT and CDR2 FQNNGV. This CDR3 is 15 amino acids long. Trimming removed 3 bases at V and 5 bases at J, with 17 bases between.

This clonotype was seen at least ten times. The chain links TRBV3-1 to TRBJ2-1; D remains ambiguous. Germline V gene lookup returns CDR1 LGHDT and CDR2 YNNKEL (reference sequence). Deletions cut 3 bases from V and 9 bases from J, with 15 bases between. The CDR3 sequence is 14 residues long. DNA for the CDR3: TGTGCCAGCAGCCAGATGGCCCAGAAGCCTGAGCAGTTCTTC. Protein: CASSQMAQKPEQFF.

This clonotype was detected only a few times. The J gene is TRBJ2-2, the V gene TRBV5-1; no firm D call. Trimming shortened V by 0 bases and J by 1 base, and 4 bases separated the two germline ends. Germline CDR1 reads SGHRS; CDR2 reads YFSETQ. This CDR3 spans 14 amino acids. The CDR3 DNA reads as TGCGCCAGCAGCTTGGCGAAGAACACCGGGGAGCTGTTTTTT. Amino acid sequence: CASSLAKNTGELFF.

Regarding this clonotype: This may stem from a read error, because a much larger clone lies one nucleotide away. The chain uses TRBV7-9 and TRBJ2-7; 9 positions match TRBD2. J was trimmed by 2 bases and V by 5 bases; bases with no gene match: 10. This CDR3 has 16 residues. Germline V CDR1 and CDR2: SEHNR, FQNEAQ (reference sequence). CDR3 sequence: CASSTLETSGTYEQYF. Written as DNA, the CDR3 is TGTGCCAGCAGCACTCTGGAGACTAGCGGCACCTACGAGCAGTACTTC.

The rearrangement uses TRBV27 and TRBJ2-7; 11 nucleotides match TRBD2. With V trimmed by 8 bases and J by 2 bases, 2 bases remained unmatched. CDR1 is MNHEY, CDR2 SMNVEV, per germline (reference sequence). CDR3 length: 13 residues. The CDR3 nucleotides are TGTGCCAGCGGGACTAGCGGAACCTACGAGCAGTACTTC. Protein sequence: CASGTSGTYEQYF.

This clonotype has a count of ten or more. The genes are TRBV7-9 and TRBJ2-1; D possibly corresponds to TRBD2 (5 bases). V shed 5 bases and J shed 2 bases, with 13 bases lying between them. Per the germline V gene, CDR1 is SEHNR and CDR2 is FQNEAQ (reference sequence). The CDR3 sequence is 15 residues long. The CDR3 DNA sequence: TGTGCCAGCAGCCCTCGGGGAGAAACCTACAATGAGCAGTTCTTC. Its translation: CASSPRGETYNEQFF.

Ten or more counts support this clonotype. Here the CDR3 reads CASKLHGADTQYF. The DNA for the CDR3 is TGTGCCAGCAAACTACACGGGGCAGATACGCAGTATTTT. The V and J genes are TRBV6-1 and TRBJ2-3; a possible D gene is TRBD2 (5 bases). Germline loops: CDR1 MNHNS, CDR2 SASEGT. V lost 7 bases and J 4 bases, leaving 12 bases between the germline ends. The CDR3 runs to 13 residues.